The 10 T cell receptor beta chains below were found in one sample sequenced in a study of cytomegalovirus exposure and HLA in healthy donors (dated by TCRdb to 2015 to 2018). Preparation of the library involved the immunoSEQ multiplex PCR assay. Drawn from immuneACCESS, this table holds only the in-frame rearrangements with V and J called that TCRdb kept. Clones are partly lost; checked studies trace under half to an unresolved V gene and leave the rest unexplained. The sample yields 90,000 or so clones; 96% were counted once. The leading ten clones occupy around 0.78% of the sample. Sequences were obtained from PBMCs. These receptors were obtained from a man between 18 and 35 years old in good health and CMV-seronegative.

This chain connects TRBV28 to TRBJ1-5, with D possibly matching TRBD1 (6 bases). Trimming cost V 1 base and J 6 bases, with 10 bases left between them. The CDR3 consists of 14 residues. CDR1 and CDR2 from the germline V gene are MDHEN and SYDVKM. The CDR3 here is CASSLSGVSQPQHF. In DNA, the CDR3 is TGTGCCAGCAGTTTATCAGGGGTTAGTCAGCCCCAGCATTTT.

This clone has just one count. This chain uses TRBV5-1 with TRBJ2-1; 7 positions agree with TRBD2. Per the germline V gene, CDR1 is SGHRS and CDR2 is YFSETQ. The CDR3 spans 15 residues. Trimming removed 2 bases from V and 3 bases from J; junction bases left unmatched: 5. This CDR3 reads CASSFGGVGYNEQFF. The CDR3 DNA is TGCGCCAGCAGCTTTGGGGGGGTAGGCTACAATGAGCAGTTCTTC.

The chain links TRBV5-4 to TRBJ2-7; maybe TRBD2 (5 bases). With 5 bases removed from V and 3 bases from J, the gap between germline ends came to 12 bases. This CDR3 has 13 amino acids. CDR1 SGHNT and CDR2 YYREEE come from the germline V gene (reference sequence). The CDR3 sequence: CASSSKGDYEQYV. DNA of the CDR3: TGTGCCAGCAGTTCGAAGGGAGACTACGAGCAGTACGTC.

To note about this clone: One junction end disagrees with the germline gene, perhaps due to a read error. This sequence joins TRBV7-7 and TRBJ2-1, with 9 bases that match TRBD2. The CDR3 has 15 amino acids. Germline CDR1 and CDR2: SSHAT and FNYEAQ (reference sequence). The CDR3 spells CASSPGTSSGNEQFF. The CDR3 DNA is TGTGCTAGCAGCCCCGGGACTAGCTCGGGGAATGAGCAGTTCTTC. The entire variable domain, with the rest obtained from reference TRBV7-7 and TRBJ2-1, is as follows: GAGVSQSPRYKVTKRGQDVTLRCDPISSHATLYWYQQALGQGPEFLTYFNYEAQPDKSGLPSDRFSAERPEGSISTLTIQRTEQRDSAMYRCASSPGTSSGNEQFFGPGTRLTVL.

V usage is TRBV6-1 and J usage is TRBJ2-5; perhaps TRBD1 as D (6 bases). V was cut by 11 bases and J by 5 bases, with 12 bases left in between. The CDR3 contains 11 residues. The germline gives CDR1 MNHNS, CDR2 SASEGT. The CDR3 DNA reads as TGTGCCTCCGGCCAGGGGGAGACCCAGTACTTC. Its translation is CASGQGETQYF.

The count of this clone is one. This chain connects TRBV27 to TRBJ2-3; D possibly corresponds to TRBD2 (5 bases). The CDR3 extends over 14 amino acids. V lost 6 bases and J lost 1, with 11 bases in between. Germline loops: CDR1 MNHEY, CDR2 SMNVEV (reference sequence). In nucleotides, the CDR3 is TGTGCCAGCAGGGGAGACTCTCGCACAGATACGCAGTATTTT. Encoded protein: CASRGDSRTDTQYF.

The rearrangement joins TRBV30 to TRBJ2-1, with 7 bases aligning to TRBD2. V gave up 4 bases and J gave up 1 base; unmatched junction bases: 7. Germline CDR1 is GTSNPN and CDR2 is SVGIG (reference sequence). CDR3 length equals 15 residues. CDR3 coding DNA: TGTGCCTGGATGGGCGGGAGCGTTTCCTACAATGAGCAGTTCTTC. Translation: CAWMGGSVSYNEQFF.

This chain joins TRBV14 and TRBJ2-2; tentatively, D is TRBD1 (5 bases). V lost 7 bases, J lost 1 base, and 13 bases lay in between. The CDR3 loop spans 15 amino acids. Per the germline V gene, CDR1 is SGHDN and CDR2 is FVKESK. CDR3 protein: CASKGGHLNTGELFF. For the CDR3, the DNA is TGTGCCAGCAAAGGCGGACACCTGAACACCGGGGAGCTGTTTTTT. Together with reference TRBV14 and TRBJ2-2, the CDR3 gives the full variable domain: EAGVTQFPSHSVIEKGQTVTLRCDPISGHDNLYWYRRVMGKEIKFLLHFVKESKQDESGMPNNRFLAERTGGTYSTLKVQPAELEDSGVYFCASKGGHLNTGELFFGEGSRLTVL.

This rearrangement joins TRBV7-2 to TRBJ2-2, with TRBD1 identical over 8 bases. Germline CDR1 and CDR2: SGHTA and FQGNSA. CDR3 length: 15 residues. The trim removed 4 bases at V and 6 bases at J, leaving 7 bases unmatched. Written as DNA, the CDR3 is TGTGCCAGCAGCTCTCGGACAGGGATGCCCGGGGAGCTGTTTTTT. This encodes CASSSRTGMPGELFF.

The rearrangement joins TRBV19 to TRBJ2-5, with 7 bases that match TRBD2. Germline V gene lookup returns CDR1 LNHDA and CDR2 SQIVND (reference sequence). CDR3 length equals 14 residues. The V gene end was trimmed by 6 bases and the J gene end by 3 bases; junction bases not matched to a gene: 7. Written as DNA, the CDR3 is TGTGCCAGTAGCCTTTATGCGGGAGAAGAGACCCAGTACTTC. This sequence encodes CASSLYAGEETQYF.